This T cell receptor beta chain was profiled in a study of T cells in narcolepsy. Trimming cost V 3 bases and J 4 bases, with 9 bases left between them. Germline CDR1 and CDR2: MNHNS and SASEGT. This CDR3 has 13 amino acids. Here immunoSEQ multiplex PCR was the method, and the copy in TCRdb shows in-frame clones only, minus some. In the table there are 26,000 or so clones, about 89% of which are singletons. Sequenced: CD45RA- memory CD4+ T cells from PBMCs. This receptor was obtained from a human donor with narcolepsy. This chain joins TRBV6-1 and TRBJ1-2; D gene unclear. CDR3 residues: CASSEWAAYGYTF. The CDR3 DNA sequence: TGTGCCAGCAGTGAGTGGGCGGCCTATGGCTACACCTTC.